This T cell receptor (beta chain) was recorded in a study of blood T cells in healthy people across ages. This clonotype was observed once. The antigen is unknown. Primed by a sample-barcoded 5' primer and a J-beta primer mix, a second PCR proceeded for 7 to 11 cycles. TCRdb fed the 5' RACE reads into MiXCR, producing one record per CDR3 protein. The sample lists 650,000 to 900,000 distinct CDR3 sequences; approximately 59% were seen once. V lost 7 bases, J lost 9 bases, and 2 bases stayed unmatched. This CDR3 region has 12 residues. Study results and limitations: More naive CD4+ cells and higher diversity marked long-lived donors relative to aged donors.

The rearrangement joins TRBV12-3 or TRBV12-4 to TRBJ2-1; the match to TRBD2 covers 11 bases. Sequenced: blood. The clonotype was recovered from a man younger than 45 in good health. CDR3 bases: TGTGCCAGCACTAGCGGGGGGACTGAGCAGTTCTTC. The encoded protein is CASTSGGTEQFF.